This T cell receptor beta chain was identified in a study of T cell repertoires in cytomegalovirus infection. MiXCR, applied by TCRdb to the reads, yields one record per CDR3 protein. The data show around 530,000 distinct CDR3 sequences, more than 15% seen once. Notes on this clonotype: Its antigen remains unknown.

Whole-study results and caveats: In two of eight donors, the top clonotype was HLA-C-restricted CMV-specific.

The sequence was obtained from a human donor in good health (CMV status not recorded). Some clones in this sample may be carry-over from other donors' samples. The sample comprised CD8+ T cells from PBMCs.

The CDR3, as DNA: TGTGCCAGCAGTCTCAAAGGGGCGGGGGCTAGGGGCGAGCAGTACTTC. Translation: CASSLKGAGARGEQYF. This chain joins TRBV27 and TRBJ2-7; D possibly corresponds to TRBD2 (7 bases). The CDR3 contains 16 residues. Trimming removed 5 bases from V and 6 bases from J, with 23 bases in between. Per germline, CDR1 MNHEY and CDR2 SMNVEV (reference sequence).